Below are 29 T cell receptor beta chains sequenced from a single sample in a study of CD8+ T cells in alopecia areata. Following extraction, RNA underwent reverse transcription to cDNA, which served as the sequencing template. Sequencing used immunoSEQ multiplex PCR; TCRdb keeps in-frame clones, though not all of them. The table lists more than 150,000 clones, about half of them singletons, with over 9% in the top ten. Treatment described: oral pan-JAK inhibitor, 5-10 mg twice daily. Sample: CD8+ T cells sorted from blood, taken around week 52, from a patient treated with tofacitinib. All receptors come from a human donor with alopecia areata.

This clone was seen only a few times. The chain joins TRBV2 to TRBJ2-1, with 10 bases lining up with TRBD1. The CDR3 is 15 residues long. Germline V gives CDR1 SNHLY, CDR2 FYNNEI. V shed 6 bases and J 7 bases; nucleotides not matched to a gene: 9. The CDR3 loop reads CASSLRDRGLNEQFF. The CDR3 bases are TGTGCCAGCAGCCTCCGGGACAGGGGTTTAAATGAGCAGTTCTTC.

The chain links TRBV7-9 to TRBJ2-5; TRBD1 agrees at 8 bases. V lost 5 bases, J lost 7 bases, and 9 bases stayed unmatched. This CDR3 region has 14 residues. Germline CDR1 and CDR2: SEHNR and FQNEAQ (reference sequence). CDR3 amino acids: CASSAQGAEGTQYF. The CDR3, as DNA: TGTGCCAGCAGCGCGCAGGGGGCAGAAGGGACCCAGTACTTC.

The V and J genes are TRBV7-9 and TRBJ2-7, with 10 bases identical to TRBD2. The V gene end was trimmed by 4 bases and the J gene end by 3 bases; junction bases not matched to a gene: 9. This CDR3 has 16 residues. Germline V gives CDR1 SEHNR, CDR2 FQNEAQ (reference sequence). The CDR3 nucleotides are TGTGCCAGCAGCTCTACCTTAGCGGGGGGCCTCTACGAGCAGTACTTC. Translation: CASSSTLAGGLYEQYF.

V usage is TRBV13 and J usage is TRBJ2-1; D gene uncertain. Germline V lookup: CDR1 PRHDT, CDR2 FYEKMQ (reference sequence). The V end was cut by 5 bases, the J end by 8 bases, with 16 bases between. The CDR3 totals 14 residues. The CDR3 sequence is CASSPLFRRDEQFF. In DNA, the CDR3 is TGTGCCAGCAGCCCCCTCTTCAGGCGCGATGAGCAGTTCTTC.

V gene TRBV4-2 combines with J gene TRBJ1-5, with D possibly matching TRBD1 (6 bases). V dropped 0 bases and J dropped 3 bases, with 12 bases sitting between them. This CDR3 contains 16 residues. Germline lookup yields CDR1 LGHNA and CDR2 YNFKEQ. The CDR3 region is CASSQERGLNNQPQHF. In nucleotides, the CDR3 is TGTGCCAGCAGCCAAGAAAGGGGGTTAAACAATCAGCCCCAGCATTTT.

CDR3 loop: CASSGEGDEKLFF. In DNA form, the CDR3 reads TGTGCCAGCAGCGGAGAGGGAGATGAAAAACTGTTTTTT. The chain is built from TRBV9 and TRBJ1-4; D ambiguous. The V end was cut by 3 bases, the J end by 6 bases, with 9 bases between. There are 13 residues in the CDR3. Germline values: CDR1 SGDLS, CDR2 YYNGEE.

The gene calls are TRBV27 and TRBJ2-5, with 8 bases that match TRBD2. V lost 6 bases to trimming and J lost 4 bases; unmatched junction nucleotides: 4. Germline V CDR1 and CDR2: MNHEY, SMNVEV (reference sequence). This CDR3 has 13 residues. CDR3 sequence reads: CASSRGGLETQYF. The CDR3 nucleotides are TGTGCCAGCAGCCGCGGGGGGCTAGAGACCCAGTACTTC.

This clone was detected ten times or more. The chain couples TRBV29-1 to TRBJ1-1; D is unresolved. Germline loops: CDR1 SQVTM, CDR2 ANQGSEA. The CDR3 totals 11 residues. V lost 4 bases and J 4 bases, leaving 7 bases between the germline ends. DNA for the CDR3: TGCAGCGTTGTCTTGGGCACTGAAGCTTTCTTT. Residues: CSVVLGTEAFF.

The V gene is TRBV7-4, the J gene TRBJ2-2, with D hard to call. Trimming took 2 bases from V and 6 from J, leaving 4 bases between them. The CDR3 has 12 amino acids. CDR1 is SGHVT, CDR2 SQSDAQ, per germline. The CDR3 DNA reads TGTGCCAGCAGCTTAAGGTCCGGGGAGCTGTTTTTT. Amino acids: CASSLRSGELFF.

The V call is TRBV27, the J call TRBJ1-2; D call uncertain. V was cut by 4 bases and J by 7 bases, with 16 bases left in between. This CDR3 region has 14 residues. Germline lookup yields CDR1 MNHEY and CDR2 SMNVEV (reference sequence). CDR3 loop: CASSSRTGDSGYTF. The DNA for the CDR3 is TGTGCCAGCAGTTCCCGGACGGGAGACTCTGGCTACACCTTC.

A few counts support this clone. This rearrangement joins TRBV30 to TRBJ2-3; no clear D. This CDR3 is built from 14 residues. The germline gives CDR1 GTSNPN, CDR2 SVGIG (reference sequence). V was trimmed by 4 bases and J by 4 bases, leaving 15 bases between them. In DNA form, the CDR3 reads TGTGCCTGGAATTTGGAGAACTCGGCAGATACGCAGTATTTT. Encoded protein: CAWNLENSADTQYF. Full variable domain (missing parts from reference TRBV30 and TRBJ2-3): SQTIHQWPATLVQPVGSPLSLECTVEGTSNPNLYWYRQAAGRGLQLLFYSVGIGQISSEVPQNLSASRPQDRQFILSSKKLLLSDSGFYLCAWNLENSADTQYFGPGTRLTVL.

The chain carries TRBV18 and TRBJ1-1; D is unresolved. This CDR3 has 12 amino acids. V dropped 5 bases and J dropped 1 base, with 5 bases sitting between them. Germline V gene lookup returns CDR1 KGHSH and CDR2 LQKENI. The CDR3 loop reads CASSTPNTEAFF. CDR3 DNA sequence: TGTGCCAGCTCAACTCCGAACACTGAAGCTTTCTTT. The variable domain in full, completed from reference TRBV18 and TRBJ1-1, reads NAGVMQNPRHLVRRRGQEARLRCSPMKGHSHVYWYRQLPEEGLKFMVYLQKENIIDESGMPKERFSAEFPKEGPSILRIQQVVRGDSAAYFCASSTPNTEAFFGQGTRLTVV.

V and J are TRBV21-1 and TRBJ2-2. TRBV21-1 is flagged as a pseudogene. The CDR3 extends over 21 amino acids. CDR3 sequence (DNA): TGTGCCAGCAGCAAACGCCTCGGGCGACTAGCAGGGGGGCCGAACACCGGGGAGCTGTTTTTT. As protein: CASSKRLGRLAGGPNTGELFF.

The chain couples TRBV30 to TRBJ2-5, with unresolved D. Trimming cost V 0 bases and J 5 bases, with 7 bases left between them. The length of the CDR3 is 12 residues. In germline, CDR1 is GTSNPN, CDR2 SVGIG (reference sequence). The chain's CDR3 is CAWSVSVETQYF. The CDR3 DNA sequence: TGTGCCTGGAGTGTATCGGTCGAGACCCAGTACTTC.

This chain connects TRBV7-3 to TRBJ1-1, with D unclear. The CDR3 extends over 13 amino acids. Trimming left V 4 bases short and J 1 base short, with 7 bases between. Germline values: CDR1 SGHTA, CDR2 FQGTGA. As DNA, the CDR3 is TGTGCCAGCAGCTCCCACACGAACACTGAAGCTTTCTTT. This sequence encodes CASSSHTNTEAFF.

The rearrangement links TRBV6-6 to TRBJ2-3; a possible D gene is TRBD1 (5 bases). Germline lookup yields CDR1 MNHNY and CDR2 SVGAGI (reference sequence). The CDR3 has 13 residues. Trimming cost V 2 bases and J 6 bases, with 9 bases left between them. CDR3 residues: CASSYLGPDTQYF. The CDR3, as DNA: TGTGCCAGCAGTTACCTGGGGCCGGATACGCAGTATTTT.

The rearrangement joins TRBV7-9 to TRBJ2-1, with D perhaps TRBD1 (6 bases). Deletions cut 5 bases from V and 7 bases from J, with 9 bases between. The V gene's germline CDR1 is SEHNR and CDR2 FQNEAQ (reference sequence). CDR3 length: 12 amino acids. CDR3 in DNA: TGTGCCAGCAGCCGGACAGTTAATGAGCAGTTCTTC. Protein: CASSRTVNEQFF.

The chain links TRBV7-2 to TRBJ2-4, with TRBD1 identical over 10 bases. Per the germline V gene, CDR1 is SGHTA and CDR2 is FQGNSA. This CDR3 region has 14 residues. Germline trimming cut 5 bases from V and 6 bases from J; bases unmatched to any gene: 4. CDR3 loop: CASSLGQGTNIQYF. The CDR3 DNA is TGTGCCAGCAGCCTGGGACAGGGGACAAACATTCAGTACTTC.

The chain employs TRBV9 and TRBJ2-7; D may match TRBD1 or TRBD2 (6 bases each). The length of the CDR3 is 15 residues. CDR1 and CDR2 (germline): SGDLS, YYNGEE. V shed 0 bases and J shed 7 bases, with 17 bases lying between them. CDR3 nucleotides: TGTGCCAGCAGCGTAGGAGGGGGGCTATCGCGAGAGCAGTACTTC. Encoded protein: CASSVGGGLSREQYF.

Concerning this clone: The sample carries other DNA sequences with the same CDR3. The J gene is TRBJ1-1, the V gene TRBV11-2; D uncertain. CDR1 and CDR2 (germline): SGHAT, FQNNGV. Trimming removed 0 bases at V and 0 bases at J, with 5 bases between. This CDR3 has 14 amino acids. DNA for the CDR3: TGTGCCAGCAGCTTAGAAGGGCTGAACACTGAAGCTTTCTTT. Amino acids: CASSLEGLNTEAFF.

The chain employs TRBV5-6 and TRBJ2-7, with D maybe TRBD1 (6 bases). Germline assignment: CDR1 SGHDT and CDR2 YYEEEE. V was trimmed by 4 bases and J by 0 bases, leaving 11 bases between them. This CDR3 region has 14 residues. This CDR3 reads CASSADRNSYEQYF. The CDR3 DNA reads as TGTGCCAGCAGCGCAGACAGGAACTCCTACGAGCAGTACTTC.

The chain couples TRBV11-2 to TRBJ2-7; 8 bases fit TRBD2. The CDR3 is made up of 14 amino acids. CDR1 and CDR2 from the germline V gene are SGHAT and FQNNGV. With V trimmed by 6 bases and J by 4 bases, 8 bases remained unmatched. The CDR3 nucleotides read TGTGCCAGCAGTACAGGGTCGGGGGGGTACGAGCAGTACTTC. It encodes CASSTGSGGYEQYF.

This CDR3 is CASSQIDSSYGYTF. The CDR3 nucleotides are TGCGCCAGCAGCCAAATCGACAGTTCCTATGGCTACACCTTC. The chain is built from TRBV4-1 and TRBJ1-2; a weak D match, TRBD1 (5 bases). This CDR3 has 14 residues. Trimming shortened V by 2 bases and J by 4 bases, and 11 bases separated the two germline ends. Germline CDR1 is MGHRA and CDR2 is YSYEKL.

This clone occurred a few times. This chain joins TRBV5-6 and TRBJ2-1; TRBD1 matches at 9 bases. The CDR3 has 14 amino acids. The V and J ends lost 1 base and 7 bases, in that order; junction bases with no gene match: 3. Germline values: CDR1 SGHDT, CDR2 YYEEEE. The CDR3 sequence: CASSLRQGVNEQFF. For the CDR3, the DNA is TGTGCCAGCAGCTTGCGACAGGGGGTGAATGAGCAGTTCTTC.

The chain is built from TRBV5-6 and TRBJ2-1; 9 positions agree with TRBD2. Germline V gene data show CDR1 as SGHDT and CDR2 as YYEEEE. The V and J ends lost 0 bases and 7 bases, in that order; junction bases with no gene match: 5. This CDR3 comprises 15 residues. The CDR3 sequence is CASSLAAGGLNEQFF. CDR3 coding DNA: TGTGCCAGCAGCTTGGCGGCGGGGGGGCTTAATGAGCAGTTCTTC. The complete variable domain, with remaining parts taken from reference TRBV5-6 and TRBJ2-1, reads DAGVTQSPTHLIKTRGQQVTLRCSPKSGHDTVSWYQQALGQGPQFIFQYYEEEERQRGNFPDRFSGHQFPNYSSELNVNALLLGDSALYLCASSLAAGGLNEQFFGPGTRLTVL.

V gene TRBV5-1 combines with J gene TRBJ2-4; 10 bases match TRBD1. Trimming took 2 bases from V and 6 from J; bases not matched to a gene: 8. There are 16 residues in the CDR3. Germline V lookup: CDR1 SGHRS, CDR2 YFSETQ. The CDR3 protein is CASSFSGTGARNIQYF. The CDR3 DNA sequence: TGCGCCAGCAGCTTCTCCGGGACAGGGGCCCGAAACATTCAGTACTTC.

The V gene is TRBV14, the J gene TRBJ1-2; D is unresolved. Germline assignment: CDR1 SGHDN and CDR2 FVKESK. The CDR3 covers 15 residues. V was pared by 3 bases and J by 6 bases, with 17 bases between. The DNA of the CDR3 is TGTGCCAGCAGCCAGGTCCCCGGAGGGCGCCATGGCTACACCTTC. Translated: CASSQVPGGRHGYTF.

At least ten counts were recorded for this clone. The V and J genes are TRBV15 and TRBJ2-3, with 9 bases that match TRBD2. After removal of 5 bases from V and 0 bases from J, the junction contained 3 bases not matched to a gene. The V gene's germline CDR1 is LNHNV and CDR2 YYDKDF (reference sequence). CDR3 length: 15 amino acids. CDR3 loop: CATSQTSGSTDTQYF. CDR3 DNA sequence: TGTGCCACCAGCCAGACTAGCGGAAGCACAGATACGCAGTATTTT.

The chain employs TRBV4-3 and TRBJ2-1, with a weak D call TRBD1 (5 bases). V was trimmed by 0 bases and J by 8 bases, leaving 14 bases between them. This CDR3 spans 15 amino acids. Per the germline V gene, CDR1 is LGHNA and CDR2 is YSLEER. The CDR3 spells CASSQDGQGSDEQFF. The CDR3 DNA is TGCGCCAGCAGCCAAGATGGGCAGGGTTCCGATGAGCAGTTCTTC.